Below, 22 T cell receptor beta chains from the same sample are listed, as sequenced in a study of OX40 agonist ivuxolimab in advanced cancers. Assay used: immunoSEQ multiplex PCR; TCRdb lists only in-frame clones, some missing. The sample holds about 150,000 clones, under 95% seen once. The source was CD4+ or CD8+ T cells sorted from blood, collected in a trial of the OX40 agonist ivuxolimab. The receptors originated from an adult with an advanced solid tumor such as melanoma, head and neck, liver or kidney cancer.

The chain couples TRBV15 to TRBJ2-7, with D possibly being TRBD2 (5 bases). V was clipped by 0 bases and J by 4 bases, with 10 bases between them. Looked up from germline, CDR1 is LNHNV and CDR2 is YYDKDF (reference sequence). The CDR3 has 14 amino acids. The CDR3 DNA is TGTGCCACCAGCAGAGATCTAGCCCAATACGAGCAGTACTTC. As protein: CATSRDLAQYEQYF.

This rearrangement joins TRBV28 to TRBJ2-5; possible D gene TRBD2, 5 bases. CDR3 length: 14 amino acids. Trimming removed 2 bases at V and 5 bases at J, with 12 bases between. Germline V gene lookup returns CDR1 MDHEN and CDR2 SYDVKM. CDR3 DNA: TGTGCCAGCAGTTTAGGAGGTGCCCCGGAGACCCAGTACTTC. Translation: CASSLGGAPETQYF.

This chain connects TRBV7-9 to TRBJ1-5; tentatively, D is TRBD1 (6 bases). The CDR3 loop spans 16 amino acids. Trimming left V 5 bases short and J 9 bases short, with 23 bases between. Looked up from germline, CDR1 is SEHNR and CDR2 is FQNEAQ (reference sequence). This chain's CDR3 is CASSPMLGGHGPPQHF. The CDR3 bases are TGTGCCAGCAGCCCTATGCTCGGGGGGCATGGTCCGCCCCAGCATTTT. Full variable domain (outside the CDR3, taken from reference TRBV7-9 and TRBJ1-5): DTGVSQNPRHKITKRGQNVTFRCDPISEHNRLYWYRQTLGQGPEFLTYFQNEAQLEKSRLLSDRFSAERPKGSFSTLEIQRTEQGDSAMYLCASSPMLGGHGPPQHFGDGTRLSIL.

The count of this clone is one. The chain is built from TRBV4-2 and TRBJ2-7, with 8 positions matching TRBD1. The CDR3 has 15 residues. Unmatched junction bases numbered 8, after V lost 3 bases and J lost 4 bases. Per germline, CDR1 LGHNA and CDR2 YNFKEQ. CDR3 DNA: TGTGCCAGCAGCCAGGGGACAGGTCTTTCGTACGAGCAGTACTTC. Amino acids: CASSQGTGLSYEQYF.

This chain connects TRBV19 to TRBJ1-1; D gene ambiguous. Germline V CDR1 and CDR2: LNHDA, SQIVND (reference sequence). V was clipped by 4 bases and J by 6 bases, with 9 bases between them. This CDR3 is built from 12 residues. CDR3 sequence reads: CASSRREAEAFF. In DNA form, the CDR3 reads TGTGCCAGTAGTAGGCGGGAAGCTGAAGCTTTCTTT.

V gene TRBV10-3 combines with J gene TRBJ2-5; 8 nucleotides match TRBD2. CDR3 length: 16 amino acids. Germline V gene data show CDR1 as ENHRY and CDR2 as SYGVKD. The V and J ends lost 4 bases and 1 base, in that order; junction bases with no gene match: 8. CDR3 DNA sequence: TGTGCCATCAGTGGTGTAGCGGGATCCCTCCAAGAGACCCAGTACTTC. Translated: CAISGVAGSLQETQYF.

The chain has TRBV18 and TRBJ2-4; no definite D call. The CDR3 runs to 16 residues. V was clipped by 1 base and J by 6 bases, with 16 bases between them. Per the germline V gene, CDR1 is KGHSH and CDR2 is LQKENI. CDR3 sequence reads: CASSPLKDSRSNIQYF. Written as DNA, the CDR3 is TGTGCCAGCTCACCACTTAAGGATTCGAGGTCAAACATTCAGTACTTC.

The sample holds a few counts of this clone. V is TRBV19 and J is TRBJ1-5, with unresolved D. The V gene lost 9 bases and the J gene lost 0 bases, with 6 bases spanning the gap. Germline assignment: CDR1 LNHDA and CDR2 SQIVND (reference sequence). The CDR3 spans 12 residues. CDR3 loop: CASQNSNQPQHF. In nucleotides, the CDR3 is TGTGCCAGCCAGAATAGCAATCAGCCCCAGCATTTT.

The chain carries TRBV7-2 and TRBJ1-1; D perhaps matches TRBD1 (5 bases). CDR3 length: 12 amino acids. V was clipped by 8 bases and J by 6 bases, with 13 bases between them. Germline V CDR1 and CDR2: SGHTA, FQGNSA. For the CDR3, the DNA is TGTGCCAGCGGGGGGGTGAGGGCTGAAGCTTTCTTT. Translation: CASGGVRAEAFF.

As regards this clone: Distinct nucleotide sequences in the sample also encode this CDR3. The genes are TRBV5-1 and TRBJ2-5; no clear D. This CDR3 comprises 13 residues. CDR1 and CDR2 from the germline V gene are SGHRS and YFSETQ. Trimming left V 0 bases short and J 2 bases short, with 5 bases between. The chain's CDR3 is CASSLDSQETQYF. CDR3 coding DNA: TGCGCCAGCAGCTTGGACAGTCAAGAGACCCAGTACTTC.

The chain employs TRBV16 and TRBJ2-7; the D gene could be TRBD1 or TRBD2 (5 bases each). The CDR3 is 12 residues long. Trimming removed 3 bases from V and 2 bases from J, with 5 bases in between. Germline-derived CDR1 and CDR2 are KGHSY and FQNENV. CDR3 in amino acids: CASSQGAYEQYF. CDR3 coding DNA: TGTGCCAGCAGCCAGGGGGCCTACGAGCAGTACTTC.

The chain carries TRBV5-5 and TRBJ2-7; TRBD1 matches 8 bases. Germline V lookup: CDR1 SGHKS, CDR2 YYEKEE (reference sequence). J gave up 2 bases and V 3 bases, and 1 base lay outside the gene matches. The CDR3 contains 13 residues. The CDR3 nucleotides are TGTGCCAGCAGCTCACAGGGGGCCTACGAGCAGTACTTC. Its translation is CASSSQGAYEQYF.

The chain carries TRBV4-3 and TRBJ2-7; D gene uncertain. Germline loops: CDR1 LGHNA, CDR2 YSLEER. This CDR3 has 14 amino acids. With 0 bases removed from V and 3 bases from J, the gap between germline ends came to 9 bases. Here the CDR3 reads CASSQDQVLYEQYF. The CDR3 bases are TGCGCCAGCAGCCAAGATCAAGTGCTCTACGAGCAGTACTTC.

This chain links TRBV5-5 with TRBJ2-3; D is possibly TRBD1 (6 bases). This CDR3 comprises 14 residues. Germline lookup yields CDR1 SGHKS and CDR2 YYEKEE (reference sequence). Trimming cost V 4 bases and J 4 bases, with 13 bases left between them. The CDR3 bases are TGTGCCAGCAGCCTGGGGGCTAGTCCAGATACGCAGTATTTT. This sequence encodes CASSLGASPDTQYF.

This chain joins TRBV21-1 and TRBJ2-2; the table's D call, TRBD1, was not checked against the DNA. TRBV21-1 is marked as a pseudogene. The CDR3 runs 15 residues. CDR3 sequence reads: CASSWTGWNTGELFF. CDR3 DNA: TGTGCCAGCAGCTGGACAGGTTGGAACACCGGGGAGCTGTTTTTT.

The chain links TRBV7-2 to TRBJ1-5, with no clear D. The length of the CDR3 is 15 residues. Deletions cut 1 base from V and 0 bases from J, with 7 bases between. Germline V gene sequence: CDR1 SGHTA, CDR2 FQGNSA. For the CDR3, the DNA is TGTGCCAGCAGCTTAGGTACATATAGCAATCAGCCCCAGCATTTT. It specifies CASSLGTYSNQPQHF.

V usage is TRBV29-1 and J usage is TRBJ2-1; 7 bases map to TRBD2. The germline V gene has CDR1 SQVTM and CDR2 ANQGSEA. This CDR3 has 14 amino acids. V trimming: 5 bases; J trimming: 7 bases; junction bases outside the gene matches: 11. CDR3 coding DNA: TGCAGCGTTCTAGCGGACCAATCCGGGAATGAGCAGTTCTTC. Its protein is CSVLADQSGNEQFF.

The chain is built from TRBV6-6 and TRBJ1-5; D may be TRBD1 (5 bases). CDR3 length: 13 amino acids. Germline CDR1 and CDR2: MNHNY and SVGAGI (reference sequence). The V gene lost 5 bases and the J gene lost 3 bases, with 8 bases spanning the gap. The CDR3 spells CASSIRDNQPQHF. The DNA for the CDR3 is TGTGCCAGCAGTATCAGGGACAATCAGCCCCAGCATTTT.

This clone occurred once. V gene TRBV18 combines with J gene TRBJ2-2, with D perhaps TRBD1 or TRBD2 (5 bases each). The CDR3 extends over 15 amino acids. Trimming pared 5 bases from V and 0 bases from J, leaving 10 bases between. Germline V lookup: CDR1 KGHSH, CDR2 LQKENI. This chain's CDR3 is CASSMGPPNTGELFF. In DNA, the CDR3 is TGTGCCAGCTCAATGGGACCGCCGAACACCGGGGAGCTGTTTTTT.

The chain links TRBV7-3 to TRBJ1-2, with TRBD1 matching 7 bases. The CDR3 extends over 15 amino acids. The junction had 13 bases not matched to a gene; V was cut back by 5 bases and J by 7 bases. Germline lookup yields CDR1 SGHTA and CDR2 FQGTGA. CDR3 coding DNA: TGTGCCAGCAGCCCCCTGGGGCAGGGGGATCGTGGCTACACCTTC. It is translated as CASSPLGQGDRGYTF.

CDR3 residues: CASSTQGVPEAFF. The CDR3 region has the DNA TGTGCCAGCAGTACACAGGGCGTCCCTGAAGCTTTCTTT. The rearrangement uses TRBV11-2 and TRBJ1-1; perhaps TRBD1 as D (6 bases). The ends were cut back, 6 bases at V and 6 bases at J, with 14 bases in the middle. Germline V CDR1 and CDR2: SGHAT, FQNNGV. This CDR3 has 13 amino acids.

Concerning this clone itself: The sample carries other DNA sequences with the same CDR3. The chain employs TRBV9 and TRBJ2-5; TRBD2 matches at 13 bases. Germline CDR1 is SGDLS and CDR2 is YYNGEE. The CDR3 has 16 amino acids. Trimming at V came to 2 bases and at J to 0 bases, leaving 1 base not matched to a gene. CDR3 region: CASSVGLAGDQETQYF. In DNA form, the CDR3 reads TGTGCCAGCAGCGTCGGACTAGCGGGGGACCAAGAGACCCAGTACTTC.